The 22 T cell receptor beta chains in this list originate from one sample, sequenced in a study of blood T cell repertoires in COVID-19. Data came from immunoSEQ multiplex PCR; TCRdb stores just in-frame clones and leaves some out. The repertoire holds approximately 90,000 clones, with 90% as singletons. The sample taken for sequencing was peripheral blood. The receptors stem from a man between 60 and 75 years old with acute or convalescent COVID-19.

This chain connects TRBV28 to TRBJ1-2, with no clear D. Trimming took 3 bases from V and 8 from J, leaving 10 bases between them. CDR3 length: 12 amino acids. Germline V CDR1 and CDR2: MDHEN, SYDVKM. CDR3 loop: CASSLRLGGYTF. DNA of the CDR3: TGTGCCAGCAGTTTGAGGTTAGGAGGCTACACCTTC.

V gene TRBV30 combines with J gene TRBJ1-2, with 7 bases identical to TRBD1. In germline, CDR1 is GTSNPN, CDR2 SVGIG (reference sequence). After removal of 2 bases from V and 4 bases from J, the junction contained 7 bases not matched to a gene. CDR3 size: 14 residues. The CDR3 DNA reads as TGTGCCTGGAGTCCAGCAGGGGGAATCTATGGCTACACCTTC. Translating it yields CAWSPAGGIYGYTF.

V and J are TRBV2 and TRBJ2-1; TRBD2 matches at 8 bases. CDR1 and CDR2 (germline): SNHLY, FYNNEI. This CDR3 region has 18 residues. Trimming took 6 bases from V and 2 from J; bases not matched to a gene: 15. The CDR3 region is CASRLAAILLLTYNEQFF. The CDR3, as DNA: TGTGCCAGCAGACTAGCGGCAATCCTTCTCCTCACCTACAATGAGCAGTTCTTC.

The chain is built from TRBV2 and TRBJ2-5; a possible D gene is TRBD1 (6 bases). Germline V lookup: CDR1 SNHLY, CDR2 FYNNEI. V lost 5 bases to trimming and J lost 10 bases, with 17 bases between them. The CDR3 length is 13 residues. The CDR3 reads CASSSTMTGGQYF. In DNA, the CDR3 is TGTGCCAGCAGTTCCACTATGACAGGTGGCCAGTACTTC.

The chain uses TRBV14 and TRBJ1-1; D perhaps matches TRBD1 (6 bases). CDR1 and CDR2 from the germline V gene are SGHDN and FVKESK. Trimming removed 0 bases from V and 5 bases from J, with 16 bases in between. There are 16 residues in the CDR3. The CDR3 protein is CASSQEWAGRGTEAFF. The CDR3 coding sequence is TGTGCCAGCAGCCAAGAGTGGGCAGGGAGGGGGACTGAAGCTTTCTTT. Based on the CDR3 plus reference TRBV14 and TRBJ1-1, the full variable domain is EAGVTQFPSHSVIEKGQTVTLRCDPISGHDNLYWYRRVMGKEIKFLLHFVKESKQDESGMPNNRFLAERTGGTYSTLKVQPAELEDSGVYFCASSQEWAGRGTEAFFGQGTRLTVV.

The chain is built from TRBV6-6 and TRBJ1-2; possible D gene TRBD1, 5 bases. Trimming pared 7 bases from V and 2 bases from J, leaving 11 bases between. Germline V gene lookup returns CDR1 MNHNY and CDR2 SVGAGI (reference sequence). There are 13 residues in the CDR3. The CDR3 region has the DNA TGTGCCAGCACCGACAGCATGAACTATGGCTACACCTTC. Protein sequence: CASTDSMNYGYTF.

The chain recombines TRBV28 with TRBJ1-1; TRBD1 is a possible D gene (6 bases). The CDR3 is 14 residues long. Deletions cut 6 bases from V and 6 bases from J, with 17 bases between. CDR1 and CDR2 (germline): MDHEN, SYDVKM. The chain's CDR3 is CASRGHQGLPEAFF. Written as DNA, the CDR3 is TGTGCCAGCAGGGGCCACCAGGGGTTGCCTGAAGCTTTCTTT. Combining the CDR3 with reference TRBV28 and TRBJ1-1 gives the whole variable domain DVKVTQSSRYLVKRTGEKVFLECVQDMDHENMFWYRQDPGLGLRLIYFSYDVKMKEKGDIPEGYSVSREKKERFSLILESASTNQTSMYLCASRGHQGLPEAFFGQGTRLTVV.

Only one count was recorded for this clone. V is TRBV5-1 and J is TRBJ2-7; 7 nucleotides align to TRBD1. This CDR3 has 13 amino acids. Trimming removed 5 bases from V and 1 base from J; junction bases left unmatched: 3. Germline CDR1 is SGHRS and CDR2 is YFSETQ. This chain's CDR3 is CASRTGQSYEQYF. CDR3 in DNA: TGCGCCAGCAGGACGGGACAGTCCTACGAGCAGTACTTC.

The chain carries TRBV2 and TRBJ2-1, with 9 bases matching TRBD2. CDR1 is SNHLY, CDR2 FYNNEI, per germline. This CDR3 contains 14 residues. The J segment lost 3 bases and the V segment lost 7 bases, leaving 4 bases of the junction unmatched. The CDR3 DNA reads as TGTGCCAGCACTAGCGGGGATAACTACAATGAGCAGTTCTTC. Amino acid sequence: CASTSGDNYNEQFF. The full variable domain, with the rest looked up from reference TRBV2 and TRBJ2-1, is EPEVTQTPSHQVTQMGQEVILRCVPISNHLYFYWYRQILGQKVEFLVSFYNNEISEKSEIFDDQFSVERPDGSNFTLKIRSTKLEDSAMYFCASTSGDNYNEQFFGPGTRLTVL.

V usage is TRBV5-4 and J usage is TRBJ1-4, with 7 bases lining up with TRBD1. The CDR3 is 15 residues long. J was trimmed by 0 bases and V by 4 bases; bases with no gene match: 3. Germline CDR1 SGHNT, CDR2 YYREEE (reference sequence). In DNA, the CDR3 is TGTGCCAGCAGCGGGGACAGTGCAACTAATGAAAAACTGTTTTTT. It is translated as CASSGDSATNEKLFF. The whole variable domain, filled in from reference TRBV5-4 and TRBJ1-4, reads ETGVTQSPTHLIKTRGQQVTLRCSSQSGHNTVSWYQQALGQGPQFIFQYYREEENGRGNFPPRFSGLQFPNYSSELNVNALELDDSALYLCASSGDSATNEKLFFGSGTQLSVL.

The J gene is TRBJ1-2, the V gene TRBV7-2; tentative D call: TRBD1 (5 bases). The CDR3 spans 15 residues. Deletions cut 1 base from V and 5 bases from J, with 14 bases between. CDR1 SGHTA and CDR2 FQGNSA come from the germline V gene. For the CDR3, the DNA is TGTGCCAGCAGCTTAGGGTCTTCTCAGGGTTATGGCTACACCTTC. This encodes CASSLGSSQGYGYTF.

CDR3 amino acids: CASSMNRGPGELFF. DNA of the CDR3: TGTGCCAGTAGTATGAACCGGGGTCCCGGGGAGCTGTTTTTT. V and J are TRBV19 and TRBJ2-2, with a tentative D call TRBD2 (5 bases). The CDR3 runs to 14 residues. Looked up from germline, CDR1 is LNHDA and CDR2 is SQIVND (reference sequence). V was shortened by 3 bases and J by 6 bases, with 11 bases between the two germline ends.

This clone was detected once. The V and J genes are TRBV5-6 and TRBJ1-1; the match to TRBD1 covers 8 bases. V was pared by 4 bases and J by 0 bases, with 5 bases of the junction left unmatched. CDR1 is SGHDT, CDR2 YYEEEE, per germline. The CDR3 loop spans 15 amino acids. In nucleotides, the CDR3 is TGTGCCAGCAGCCTTAACAGGGGGATGAACACTGAAGCTTTCTTT. It specifies CASSLNRGMNTEAFF.

This clone was found a few times. V usage is TRBV20-1 and J usage is TRBJ1-1; no clear D. The length of the CDR3 is 11 residues. Germline V gene data show CDR1 as DFQATT and CDR2 as SNEGSKA (reference sequence). Trimming cost V 4 bases and J 0 bases, with 3 bases left between them. CDR3 sequence: CSAIVNTEAFF. The DNA for the CDR3 is TGCAGTGCTATAGTGAACACTGAAGCTTTCTTT.

The rearrangement links TRBV27 to TRBJ2-1, with 12 bases lining up with TRBD2. The CDR3 spans 14 residues. Looked up from germline, CDR1 is MNHEY and CDR2 is SMNVEV (reference sequence). V shed 6 bases, J shed 7 bases, and the junction held 4 bases outside the gene matches. This CDR3 is CASSRTSGANEQFF. CDR3 nucleotide sequence: TGTGCCAGCAGCAGGACTAGCGGGGCTAATGAGCAGTTCTTC.

This clone was seen only once. The chain joins TRBV2 to TRBJ2-3, with TRBD1 matching over 10 bases. The CDR3 length is 15 residues. Germline V gene lookup returns CDR1 SNHLY and CDR2 FYNNEI. V shed 7 bases and J 4 bases; nucleotides not matched to a gene: 8. CDR3 sequence (DNA): TGTGCCAGCAAACGGGACAGGGGTGTAGCAGATACGCAGTATTTT. Protein product: CASKRDRGVADTQYF.

The V call is TRBV9, the J call TRBJ2-5; TRBD1 agrees at 9 bases. Germline values: CDR1 SGDLS, CDR2 YYNGEE. The CDR3 is 16 amino acids. Trimming took 3 bases from V and 4 from J; bases not matched to a gene: 10. The CDR3 protein is CASSELGQGQSETQYF. Written as DNA, the CDR3 is TGTGCCAGCAGCGAGCTGGGACAGGGACAATCAGAGACCCAGTACTTC.

V gene TRBV10-3 combines with J gene TRBJ2-7, with 10 positions matching TRBD1. Trimming at V came to 3 bases and at J to 6 bases, leaving 8 bases not matched to a gene. The germline gives CDR1 ENHRY, CDR2 SYGVKD. This CDR3 spans 15 amino acids. The CDR3 DNA reads as TGTGCCATCAGTGAAACCGGGACAGGGGTTGGCGAGCAGTACTTC. Amino acid sequence: CAISETGTGVGEQYF.

DNA of the CDR3: TGTGCCAGCAGTGGACAGGGAGGGGCAACTAATGAAAAACTGTTTTTT. This encodes CASSGQGGATNEKLFF. The chain is built from TRBV28 and TRBJ1-4; TRBD1 agrees at 8 bases. The junction had 5 bases not matched to a gene; V was cut back by 5 bases and J by 0 bases. CDR3 size: 16 residues. CDR1 and CDR2 (germline): MDHEN, SYDVKM.

The gene calls are TRBV27 and TRBJ1-6; possible D gene TRBD1, 5 bases. With 3 bases removed from V and 7 bases from J, the gap between germline ends came to 10 bases. The length of the CDR3 is 14 residues. Germline V gives CDR1 MNHEY, CDR2 SMNVEV (reference sequence). The CDR3, as DNA: TGTGCCAGCAGTTTGACAGTGGCGAATTCACCCCTCCACTTT. Translation: CASSLTVANSPLHF.

This sequence joins TRBV6-2 or TRBV6-3 and TRBJ2-7, with no clear D. CDR3 length: 13 residues. The ends were cut back, 0 bases at V and 6 bases at J, with 9 bases in the middle. Per the germline V gene, CDR1 is MNHEY and CDR2 is SVGEGT. The CDR3 DNA is TGTGCCAGCAGTTACTCCGGCAGGCGCGAGCAGTACTTC. Protein sequence: CASSYSGRREQYF.

The chain employs TRBV19 and TRBJ1-4; 10 bases fit TRBD1. Germline values: CDR1 LNHDA, CDR2 SQIVND (reference sequence). The V and J ends lost 4 bases and 7 bases, in that order; junction bases with no gene match: 6. The CDR3 covers 15 residues. CDR3 nucleotides: TGTGCCAGTAGTAATCAGGGACAGGGGCGTGAAAAACTGTTTTTT. The encoded protein is CASSNQGQGREKLFF.